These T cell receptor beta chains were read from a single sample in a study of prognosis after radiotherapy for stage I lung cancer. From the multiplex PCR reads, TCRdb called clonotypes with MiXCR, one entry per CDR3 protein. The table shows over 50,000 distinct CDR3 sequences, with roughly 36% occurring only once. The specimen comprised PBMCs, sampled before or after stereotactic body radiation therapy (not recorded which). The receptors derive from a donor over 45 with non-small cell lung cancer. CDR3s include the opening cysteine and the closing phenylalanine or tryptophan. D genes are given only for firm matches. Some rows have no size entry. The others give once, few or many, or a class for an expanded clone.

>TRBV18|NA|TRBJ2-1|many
TGTGCCAGCTCACCCAGGAGGTTTATGCGGCAGGATGAGCAGTTCTTC
CASSPRRFMRQDEQFF
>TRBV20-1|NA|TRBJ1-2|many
TGCAGTGCTAGAGTAGGGGAGAACTATGGCTACACCTTC
CSARVGENYGYTF
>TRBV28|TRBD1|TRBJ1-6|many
TGTGCCAGCAGTTTATCGGACAGGGATAATTCACCCCTCCACTTT
CASSLSDRDNSPLHF
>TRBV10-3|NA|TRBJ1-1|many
TGTGCCATCAGAAACTTTGCAGGGGCTAACACTGAAGCTTTCTTT
CAIRNFAGANTEAFF
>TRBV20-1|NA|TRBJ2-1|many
TGCAGTGCTAGTTCCGCAATGGCTATGGTGCAGTTCTTC
CSASSAMAMVQFF
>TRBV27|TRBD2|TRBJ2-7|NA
TGTGCCAGCAGTTCGGTAGCGGGGTATGAGCAGTACTTC
CASSSVAGYEQYF
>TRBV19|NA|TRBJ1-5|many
TGTGCCAGTAGTAAGGCGGGTCAGGGACTCAATCAGCCCCAGCATTTT
CASSKAGQGLNQPQHF
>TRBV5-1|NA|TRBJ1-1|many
TGCGCCAGCAGCTTGATTTCCAACACTGAAGCTTTCTTT
CASSLISNTEAFF
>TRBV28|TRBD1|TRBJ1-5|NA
TGTGCCAGCAGTCCTCCAGGAGGGACAGGGAGAACTCAGCCCCCCCATTTT
CASSPPGGTGRTQPPHF
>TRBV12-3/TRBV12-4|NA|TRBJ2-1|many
TGTGCCAGCATCGCGTCCCCCACTGGGAGGGGGGGGGAGCAGTTCTTC
CASIASPTGRGGEQFF
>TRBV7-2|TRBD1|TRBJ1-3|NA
TGTGCCAGCAGCTTAAGACAGGGACATTCTGGAAACACCATATATTTT
CASSLRQGHSGNTIYF
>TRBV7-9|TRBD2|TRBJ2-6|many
TGTGCCAGCAGCATGTCACGAGGGAGGGCTGGGGCCAACGTCCTGACTTTC
CASSMSRGRAGANVLTF
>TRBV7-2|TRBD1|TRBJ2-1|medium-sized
TGTGCCAGCAGCTTATCCGGAAGACAGGGGGCAGGGAATGAGCAGTTCTTC
CASSLSGRQGAGNEQFF
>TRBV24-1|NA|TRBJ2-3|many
TGTGCCACCAGTGATCCGAGGGGGGACCTCGCATGGAGAGATACGCAGTATTTT
CATSDPRGDLAWRDTQYF
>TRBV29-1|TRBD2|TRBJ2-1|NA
TGCAGCGTTTTGGGGGGGGGAATGGGCTACAATGAGCAGTTCTTC
CSVLGGGMGYNEQFF
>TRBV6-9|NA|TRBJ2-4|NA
TGTGCCAGCAGTTACTCTTCGGAGGCCCCCCTGTCGAACATTCAGTACTTC
CASSYSSEAPLSNIQYF
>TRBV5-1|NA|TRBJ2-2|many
TGCGCCAGCAGCTTGGACACCCTCGGCGCCGGGGAGCTGTTTTTT
CASSLDTLGAGELFF
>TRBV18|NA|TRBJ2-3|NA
TGTGCCAGCTCACCACTGGTGACGGCGGCCCTAGATACGCAGTATTTT
CASSPLVTAALDTQYF
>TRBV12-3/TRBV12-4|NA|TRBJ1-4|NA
TGTGCCAGCAGTTTATGTCCTGAAAAACTGTTTTTT
CASSLCPEKLFF
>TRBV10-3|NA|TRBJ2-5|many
TGTGCCACCGGAGGGACTGACGTGGAGACCCAGTACTTC
CATGGTDVETQYF
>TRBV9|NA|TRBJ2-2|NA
TGTGCCAGCAGCGTAGTTAGGGGAACCACCGGGGAGCTTGTTTTT
CASSVVRGTTGELVF
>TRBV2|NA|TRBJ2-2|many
TGTGCCAGCAGTGACGGGACAACCGGGGAGCTGTTTTTT
CASSDGTTGELFF
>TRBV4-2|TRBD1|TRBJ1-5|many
TGTGCCAGCAGCCAAGAAGGGGCAGGGGGCGCCGGGCAGCCCCAGCATTTT
CASSQEGAGGAGQPQHF
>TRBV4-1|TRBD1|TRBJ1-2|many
TGCGCCAGCAGCCGCGAGACGGACAGGGCGATTTATGGCTACACCTTC
CASSRETDRAIYGYTF
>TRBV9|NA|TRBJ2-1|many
TGTGCCAGCAGCGTAGGAGGGTTGGGGGCCGAGCAGTTCTTC
CASSVGGLGAEQFF
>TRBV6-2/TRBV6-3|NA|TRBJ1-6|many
TGTGCCAGCAGCCCCCCTCAGATGAATTCACCCCTCCACTTT
CASSPPQMNSPLHF
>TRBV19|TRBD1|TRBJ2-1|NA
TGTGCCAGTAGTAGACCCGGGACAGGGGTCGGGCAGTTCTTC
CASSRPGTGVGQFF
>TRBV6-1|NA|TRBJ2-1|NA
TGTGCCAGCAGTGCACAGGGCGGCGGAAATATAGAGCAGTTCTTC
CASSAQGGGNIEQFF
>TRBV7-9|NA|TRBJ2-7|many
TGTGCCAGCAGCTCGAATGGCTACGAGCAGTACTTC
CASSSNGYEQYF
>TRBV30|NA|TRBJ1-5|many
TGTGCCTGGTGTGGGGGGCCGGATCAGCCCCAGCATTTT
CAWCGGPDQPQHF
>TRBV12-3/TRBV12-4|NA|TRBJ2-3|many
TGTGCCAGCAGTGTTGGAATAAACTCGGGAGATACGCAGTATTTT
CASSVGINSGDTQYF
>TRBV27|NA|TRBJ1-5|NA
TGTGCCAGCAGTTTTATCGGGGCCGGATTTCATCAGCCCCAGCATTTT
CASSFIGAGFHQPQHF
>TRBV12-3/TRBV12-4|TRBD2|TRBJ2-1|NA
TGTGCCAGCAGTATCGGGAGGGGTGGGTTCTTC
CASSIGRGGFF
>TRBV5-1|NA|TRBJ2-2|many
TGCGCCAGCACCCGACAGACGCCCAACACCGGGGAGCTGTTTTTT
CASTRQTPNTGELFF
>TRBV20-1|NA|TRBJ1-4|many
TGCAGTGCTAGTAGGGGGACAACTAATGAAAAACTGTTTTTT
CSASRGTTNEKLFF
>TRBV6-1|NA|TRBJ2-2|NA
TGTGCCAGCCGTACTACCGTCTTCTCCGGGGAGCTGTTTTTT
CASRTTVFSGELFF
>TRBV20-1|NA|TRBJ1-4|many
TGCAGTGCTCGCCCACAGGGTGGAGAAAAACTGTTTTTT
CSARPQGGEKLFF
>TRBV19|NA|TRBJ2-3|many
TGTGCCAGTAAGCGGTTAGTGGGAGATACGCAGTATTTT
CASKRLVGDTQYF
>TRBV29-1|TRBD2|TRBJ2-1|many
TGCAGCGTCGTAATCAGCGGGAGGGCCCCCAAAGAGCAGTTCTTC
CSVVISGRAPKEQFF
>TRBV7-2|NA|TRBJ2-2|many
TGTGCCAGCAGCTTAAGGCAGTCAAACACCGGGGAGCTGTTTTTT
CASSLRQSNTGELFF
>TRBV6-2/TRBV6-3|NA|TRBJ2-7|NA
TGTGCCAGCAGTGAGCCGAGCGAGCAGTACTTC
CASSEPSEQYF
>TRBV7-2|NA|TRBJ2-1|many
TGTGCCAGCAGCTTAGTTCTAGTCAGCTCCTACAATGAGCAGTTCTTC
CASSLVLVSSYNEQFF
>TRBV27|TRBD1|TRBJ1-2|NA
TGTGCCAGCAGTCGACAGGGCTCTTCTAGCTGTGGCTACACCTTC
CASSRQGSSSCGYTF
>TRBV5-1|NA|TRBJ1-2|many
TGCGCCAGCAGCGCGACTCTAGATGGCTACACCTTC
CASSATLDGYTF
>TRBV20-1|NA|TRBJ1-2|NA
TGCAGTGCTAGAGATCCCAGGGGTAACTATGGCTACACCTTC
CSARDPRGNYGYTF
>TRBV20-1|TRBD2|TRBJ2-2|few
TGCAGCGCCTTAGCGGGAGGACCGAACACCGGGGAGCTGTTTTTT
CSALAGGPNTGELFF
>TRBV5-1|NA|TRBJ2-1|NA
TGCTCCACTTCCCCGGGAGACCTCGTGTATAATGAGCAGTTCTTC
CSTSPGDLVYNEQFF
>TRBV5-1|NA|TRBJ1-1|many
TGCGCCAGCAGCTTGGGGGCGATGAACACTGAAGCTTTCTTT
CASSLGAMNTEAFF
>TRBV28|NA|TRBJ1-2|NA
TGTGCCAGCAGTTCCAGGGAGGTAGGGAGGACTCTCTATGGCTACACCTTC
CASSSREVGRTLYGYTF
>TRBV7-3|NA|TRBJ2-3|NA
TGTGCCAGCAGCCCGGGGTCCCATGCAGATACGCAGTATTTT
CASSPGSHADTQYF
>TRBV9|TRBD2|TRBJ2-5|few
TGTGCCAGCAGCTCCGGACTAGCGGGGACGGGGCGGGAGACCCAGTACTTC
CASSSGLAGTGRETQYF
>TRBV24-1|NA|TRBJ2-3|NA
TGTGCCACCAGTGATCGTAGGGATACGCAGTATTTT
CATSDRRDTQYF
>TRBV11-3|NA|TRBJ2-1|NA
TGTGCTAGCAGCTCATCCGTGATTGGACAGCAGTTCTTC
CASSSSVIGQQFF
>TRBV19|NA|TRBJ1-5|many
TGTGCCAGTAGTATTGAAGGCAATCAGCCCCAGCATTTT
CASSIEGNQPQHF
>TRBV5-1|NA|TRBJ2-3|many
TGCGCCAGCAGCTCCTTGGTAGGCACAGATACGCAGTATTTT
CASSSLVGTDTQYF
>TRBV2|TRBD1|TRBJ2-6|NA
TGTGCCAGCGATAACAGGGGATCGTCTGGGGCCAACGTCCCGACTTTC
CASDNRGSSGANVPTF
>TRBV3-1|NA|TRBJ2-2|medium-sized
TGTGCCAGCAGCCAGGGAGACGGGGAGCTGTTTTTT
CASSQGDGELFF